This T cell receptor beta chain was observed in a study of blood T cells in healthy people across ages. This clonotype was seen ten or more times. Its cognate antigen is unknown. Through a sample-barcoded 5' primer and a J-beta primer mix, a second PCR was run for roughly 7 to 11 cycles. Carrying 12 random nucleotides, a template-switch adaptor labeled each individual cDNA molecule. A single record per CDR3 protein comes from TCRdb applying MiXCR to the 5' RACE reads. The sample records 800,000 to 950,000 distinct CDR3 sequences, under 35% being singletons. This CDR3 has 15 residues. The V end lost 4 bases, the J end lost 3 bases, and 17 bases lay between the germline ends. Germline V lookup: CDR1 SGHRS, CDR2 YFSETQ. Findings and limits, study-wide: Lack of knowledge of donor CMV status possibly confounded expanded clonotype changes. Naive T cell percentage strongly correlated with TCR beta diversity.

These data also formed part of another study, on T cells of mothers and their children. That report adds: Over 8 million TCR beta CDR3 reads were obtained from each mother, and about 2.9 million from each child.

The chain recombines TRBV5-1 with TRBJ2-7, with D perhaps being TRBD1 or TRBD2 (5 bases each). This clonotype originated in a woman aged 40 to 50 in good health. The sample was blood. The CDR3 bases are TGCGCCAGCAGCCCGATTGGGGGACCAAGCTACGAGCAGTACTTC. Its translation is CASSPIGGPSYEQYF.